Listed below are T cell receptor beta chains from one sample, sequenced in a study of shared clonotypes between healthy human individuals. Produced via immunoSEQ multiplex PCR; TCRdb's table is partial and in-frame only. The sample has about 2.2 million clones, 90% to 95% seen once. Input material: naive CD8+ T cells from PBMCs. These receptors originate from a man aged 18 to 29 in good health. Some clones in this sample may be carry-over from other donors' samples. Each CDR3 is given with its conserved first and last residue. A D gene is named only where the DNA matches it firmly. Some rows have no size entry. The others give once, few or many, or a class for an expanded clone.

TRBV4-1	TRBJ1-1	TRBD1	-	TGCGCCAGCAGCCATTCGACAGGGTTGAACACTGAAGCTTTCTTT	CASSHSTGLNTEAFF
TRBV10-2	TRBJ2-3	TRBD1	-	TGCGCCAGCAAGGTTGGGACAGGGAGCGCAGATACGCAGTATTTT	CASKVGTGSADTQYF
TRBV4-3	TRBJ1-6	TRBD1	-	TGCGCCAGCAGCCAAGCTCGGACAGGGATTACTGATAATTCACCCCTCCACTTT	CASSQARTGITDNSPLHF
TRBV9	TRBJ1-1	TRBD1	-	TGTGCCAGCAGCGAGGGAGGGGCAGGGGGAAACACTGAAGCTTTCTTT	CASSEGGAGGNTEAFF
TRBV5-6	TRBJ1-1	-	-	TGTGCCAGCAGCTTGCAGGGGACGGGCACTGAAGCTTTCTTT	CASSLQGTGTEAFF
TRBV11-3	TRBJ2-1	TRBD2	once	TGTGCCAGCAGCTTAAGGTCCGCTAGCGGGAGGTCCTACAATGAGCAGTTCTTC	CASSLRSASGRSYNEQFF
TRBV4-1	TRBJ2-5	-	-	TGCGCCAGCAGCCAAGGTCCCAAGAAAGAGACCCAGTACTTC	CASSQGPKKETQYF
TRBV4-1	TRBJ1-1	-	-	TGCGCCAGCAGCCCAAGGACAGCATCAGAAGCTTTCTTT	CASSPRTASEAFF
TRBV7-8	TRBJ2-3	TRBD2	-	TGTGCCAGCAGCTTAGAGACTAGCGGGACGGCAGATACGCAGTATTTT	CASSLETSGTADTQYF
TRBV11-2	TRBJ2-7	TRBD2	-	TGTGCCAGCAGCTCACGGACTAGCGGGAGCTTGAACGAGCAGTACTTC	CASSSRTSGSLNEQYF
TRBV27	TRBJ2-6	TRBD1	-	TGTGCCAGCAGCTTCTCCCCGGGACAGACTGCTTCTGGGGCCAACGTCCTGACTTTC	CASSFSPGQTASGANVLTF
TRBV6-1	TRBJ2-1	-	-	TGTGCCAGCAGTGAAGTACTAGGGCAGGGGTATTTGGGGGGTGAGCAGTTCTTC	CASSEVLGQGYLGGEQFF
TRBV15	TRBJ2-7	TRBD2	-	TGTGCCACCAGCAGAGATCGGGAGGGTTTGGGCTACGAGCAGTACTTC	CATSRDREGLGYEQYF
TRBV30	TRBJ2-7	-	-	TGTGCCTGGAGCGTTGACAGGCCCTACGAGCAGTACTTC	CAWSVDRPYEQYF
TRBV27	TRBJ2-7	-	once	TGTGCCAGCAGCGTCGGGCGGGGACCCCTCTACGAGCAGTACTTC	CASSVGRGPLYEQYF
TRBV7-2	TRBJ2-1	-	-	TGTGCCAGCAGCTTAATCGGTGGCTACAATGAGCAGTTCTTC	CASSLIGGYNEQFF
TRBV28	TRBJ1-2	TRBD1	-	TGTGCCAGCAGTTCGATGACAGGGCGCGCTTATGGCTACACCTTC	CASSSMTGRAYGYTF
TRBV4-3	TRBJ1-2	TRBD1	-	TGCGCCAGCAGTCCCTTCGGGACAGGGTACGAAGACTATGGCTACACCTTC	CASSPFGTGYEDYGYTF
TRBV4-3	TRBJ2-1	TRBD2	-	TGCGCCAGCAGCCAAGGAATACTAGCGGGAGTGGTAGACAATGAGCAGTTCTTC	CASSQGILAGVVDNEQFF
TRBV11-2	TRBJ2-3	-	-	TGTGCCAGCAGCTTAGATCTTCCAGGGGGGGTGGATACGCAGTATTTT	CASSLDLPGGVDTQYF
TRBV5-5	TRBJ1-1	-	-	TGTGCCAGCAGCCCACAGGGCCCGAACACTGAAGCTTTCTTT	CASSPQGPNTEAFF
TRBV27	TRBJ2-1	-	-	TGTGCCAGCAGTTTCGGACCAAACAATGAGCAGTTCTTC	CASSFGPNNEQFF
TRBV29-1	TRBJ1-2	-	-	TGCAGCGTCGATGGGACGGATAGTTTCCACTATGGCTACACCTTC	CSVDGTDSFHYGYTF
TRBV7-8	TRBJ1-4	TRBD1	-	TGTGCCAGCAGCTCCAAGGGGGCGGCTAATGAAAAACTGTTTTTT	CASSSKGAANEKLFF
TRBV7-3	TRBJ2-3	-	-	TGTGCCAGCAGCGGTGGGACGACAGATACGCAGTATTTT	CASSGGTTDTQYF